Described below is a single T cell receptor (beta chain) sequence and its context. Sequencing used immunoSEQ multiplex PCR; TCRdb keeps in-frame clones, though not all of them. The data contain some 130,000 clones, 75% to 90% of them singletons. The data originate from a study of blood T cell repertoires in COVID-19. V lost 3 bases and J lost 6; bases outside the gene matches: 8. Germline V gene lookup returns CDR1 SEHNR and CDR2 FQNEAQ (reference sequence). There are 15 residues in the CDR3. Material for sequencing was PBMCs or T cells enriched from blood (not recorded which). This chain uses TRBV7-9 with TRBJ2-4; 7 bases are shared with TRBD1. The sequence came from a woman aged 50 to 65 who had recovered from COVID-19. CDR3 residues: CASSFETGQRNIQYF. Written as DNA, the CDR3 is TGTGCCAGCAGCTTCGAAACGGGACAGAGAAACATTCAGTACTTC.